Given below is one TCR beta chain in context. Antigen specificity is unknown. This entry belongs to a study of cytomegalovirus exposure and HLA in healthy donors. Study findings and constraints: The number of N-insertions in an Asian-associated ancestry cluster was reportedly below the roughly 660-donor mean in a later analysis.

It was with 60 Vbeta and 13 Jbeta primers that the PCR ran. The table came from immunoSEQ multiplex PCR; TCRdb's copy has only in-frame clones and leaves some out. The sample table includes around 140,000 clones. After removal of 3 bases from V and 10 bases from J, the junction contained 8 bases not matched to a gene. CDR3 length: 16 amino acids. Germline lookup yields CDR1 SEHNR and CDR2 FQNEAQ (reference sequence). The chain joins TRBV7-9 to TRBJ2-5; 16 bases are shared with TRBD2. This clonotype originated in a woman aged 45-59 years in good health and CMV-seronegative. The sample comprised PBMCs. Written as DNA, the CDR3 is TGTGCCAGCAGCTTCCAACCGGGACTAGCGGGGGGGAACCAGTACTTC. Its protein is CASSFQPGLAGGNQYF.